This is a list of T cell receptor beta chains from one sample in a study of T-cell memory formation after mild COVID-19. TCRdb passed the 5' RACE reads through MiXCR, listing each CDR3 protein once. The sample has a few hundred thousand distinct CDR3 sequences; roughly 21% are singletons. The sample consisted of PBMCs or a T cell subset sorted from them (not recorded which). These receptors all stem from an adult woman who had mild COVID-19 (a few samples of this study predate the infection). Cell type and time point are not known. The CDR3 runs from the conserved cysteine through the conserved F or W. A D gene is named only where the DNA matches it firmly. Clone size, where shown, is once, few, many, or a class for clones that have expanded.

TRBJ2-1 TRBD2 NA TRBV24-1 CATGTSGDNEQFF TGTGCCACCGGGACTAGCGGTGACAATGAGCAGTTCTTC
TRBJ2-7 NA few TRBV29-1 CSVGRQWSSYEQYF TGCAGCGTTGGCCGACAGTGGAGCTCCTACGAGCAGTACTTC
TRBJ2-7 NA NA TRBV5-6 CASSPRRGRAYEQYF TGTGCCAGCAGCCCCCGCAGGGGGAGGGCCTACGAGCAGTACTTC
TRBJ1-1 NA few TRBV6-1 CASSGVTGFAFF TGTGCCAGCAGTGGAGTAACAGGGTTTGCTTTCTTT
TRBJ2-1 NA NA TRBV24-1 CATSDLRRGGEQFF TGTGCCACCAGTGATTTACGGCGGGGCGGTGAGCAGTTCTTC
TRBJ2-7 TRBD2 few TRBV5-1 CASSRTGGSSYEQYF TGCGCCAGCAGCCGGACGGGGGGGAGCTCCTACGAGCAGTACTTC
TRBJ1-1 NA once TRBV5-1 CASSSPRGGNDEAFF TGCGCCAGCAGCTCACCAAGGGGCGGGAACGATGAAGCTTTCTTT
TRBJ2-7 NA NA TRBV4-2 CASSQDSGTGYEQYF TGTGCCAGCAGCCAAGATTCCGGGACGGGCTACGAGCAGTACTTC
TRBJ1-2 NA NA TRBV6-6 CASGEFGAIYGCTF TGTGCCAGCGGCGAATTTGGGGCGATATATGGCTGCACCTTC
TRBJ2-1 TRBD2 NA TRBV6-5 CASSSRLAGIYEQFF TGTGCCAGCAGCTCCCGACTAGCGGGTATCTATGAGCAGTTCTTC
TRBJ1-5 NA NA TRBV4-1 CASSQDDRVVSNQPQHF TGCGCCAGCAGCCAAGATGACCGAGTAGTTAGCAATCAGCCCCAGCATTTT
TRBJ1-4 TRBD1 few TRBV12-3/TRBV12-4 CASRGDRSRNEKLFF TGTGCCAGCAGGGGGGACAGGTCCCGTAATGAAAAACTGTTTTTT
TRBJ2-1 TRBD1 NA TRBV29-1 CSVDRGLNEQFF TGCAGCGTGGACAGGGGGCTCAATGAGCAGTTCTTC
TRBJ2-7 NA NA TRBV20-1 CSASPLPGRDAYEQYF TGCAGTGCTAGCCCCTTACCGGGTAGGGATGCCTACGAGCAGTACTTC
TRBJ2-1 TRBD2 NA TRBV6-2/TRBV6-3 CASSLAGRDNEQFF TGTGCCAGCAGCTTAGCGGGGCGGGACAATGAGCAGTTCTTC
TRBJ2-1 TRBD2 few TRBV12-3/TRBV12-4 CASSLAGGHLEQFF TGTGCCAGCTCCTTAGCGGGAGGGCATCTTGAGCAGTTCTTC